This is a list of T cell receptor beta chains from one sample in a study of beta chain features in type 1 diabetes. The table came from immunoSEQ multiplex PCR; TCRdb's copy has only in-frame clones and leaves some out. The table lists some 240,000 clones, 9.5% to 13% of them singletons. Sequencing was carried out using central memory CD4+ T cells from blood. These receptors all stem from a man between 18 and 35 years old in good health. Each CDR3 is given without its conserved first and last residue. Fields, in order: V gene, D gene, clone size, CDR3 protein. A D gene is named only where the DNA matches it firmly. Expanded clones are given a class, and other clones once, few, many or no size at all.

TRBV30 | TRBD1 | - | AWRSGTGASGELF
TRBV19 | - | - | ASTFDRRSHEQY
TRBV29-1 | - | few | SVTRAYEQY
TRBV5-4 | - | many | ASSLTASEETQY
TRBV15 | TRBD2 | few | ATRRTSGYNEQF
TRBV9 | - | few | ASSVLPAGSYNEQF
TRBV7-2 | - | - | ASGEGYGYT
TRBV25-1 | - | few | ASSESGSVSSYNEQF
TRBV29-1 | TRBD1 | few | SASAGGRNQPQH
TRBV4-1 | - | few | ASSQSVRDLYDAVTQY
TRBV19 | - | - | ASRDSYYEQY
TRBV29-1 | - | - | SVGEGWTEAF
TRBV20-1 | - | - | SATGPEQY
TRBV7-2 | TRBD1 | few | ASSSSMTGFYEQY
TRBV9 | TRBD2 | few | ASSSLPIAGGRNEQF
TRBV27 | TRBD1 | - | ASSERQGIVYGYT
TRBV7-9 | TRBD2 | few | ASSTGLAGGLRTYEQY
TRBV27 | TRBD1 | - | ASVTGETQY
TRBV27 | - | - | ASSFTESNNEQF
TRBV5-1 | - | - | ASSVGTTAEAF
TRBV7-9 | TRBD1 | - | ASGDRSFTDTQY
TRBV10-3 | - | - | AINGPSPGTGELF
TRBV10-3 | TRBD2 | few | AIAGEVNTGELF
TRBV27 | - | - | ASSSPGRGSEKLF
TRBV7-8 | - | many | ASSLALRGTQY
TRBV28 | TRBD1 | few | ASSVGQLQETQY
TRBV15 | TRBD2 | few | ATRRSGGAETQY
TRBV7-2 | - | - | ASSPWGFDEQY
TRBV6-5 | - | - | APPGTYEQY
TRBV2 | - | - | ASRTGYQETQY
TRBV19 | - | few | ASSMGTAKNIQY
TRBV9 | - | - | ASSAGLVNTEAF
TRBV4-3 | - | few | ASSQDAGTNYGYT
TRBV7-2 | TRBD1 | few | ASSLGQGSVQAAF
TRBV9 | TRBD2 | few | ASSSSGSGSTDTQY
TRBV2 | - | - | ASSENTGTYNEQF
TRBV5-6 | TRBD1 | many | ASSRGTGDPEAF
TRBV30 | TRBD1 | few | AWSGDRVTGELF
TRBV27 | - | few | ASSLMSGAGEKLF
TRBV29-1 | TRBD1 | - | SVNGQGAGDTQY